What follows are 25 T cell receptor beta chains derived from one specimen sequenced in a study of human T cells and chemical hapten exposure (dated by TCRdb to about 2021). The time point label corresponds to: patch test 1, 2 weeks after DPC sensitization. The treatment or condition label for this specimen denotes: therapeutic diphenylcyclopropenone sensitization with weekly scalp DPC. Libraries came from RACE. The data were produced on a NextSeq 500. The public sequencing data were trimmed at Q25 with fastp and processed into clonotypes with MiXCR by TCRdb, which kept only in-frame beta chains. CDR3 protein sequences are deduplicated, and each keeps its most common genes and DNA. The sample records roughly 360,000 distinct CDR3 sequences, 4% to 5.5% of which are singletons. Jointly, the top ten make up under 3% of the sample. The source material was whole blood, sampled in connection with sensitization to the hapten diphenylcyclopropenone (DPC). The receptors derive from a woman aged 45-65 years with alopecia areata. Some clones in this sample may be carry-over from other donors' samples.

This clonotype was recorded at least ten times. J is TRBJ1-1 and V is TRBV18; tentative D call: TRBD1 (5 bases). Germline loops: CDR1 KGHSH, CDR2 LQKENI. V shed 2 bases and J shed 4 bases, with 11 bases lying between them. CDR3 length: 14 amino acids. Here the CDR3 DNA reads TGTGCCAGCTCACCAGTTCCGGGGGTCACTGAAGCTTTCTTT. Residues: CASSPVPGVTEAFF.

Many counts were recorded for this clonotype. The chain couples TRBV21-1 to TRBJ2-1; TRBD2 is the table's D call and was not checked against the DNA. TRBV21-1 is deemed a pseudogene. There are 16 residues in the CDR3. The CDR3 coding sequence is TGTGCCAGCAGCACCCGGACTGCGGGAGCATACAATGAGCAGTTCTTC. It yields the protein CASSTRTAGAYNEQFF.

Ten or more counts support this clonotype. The chain joins TRBV4-2 to TRBJ2-7, with 10 bases aligning to TRBD2. The germline V gene has CDR1 LGHNA and CDR2 YNFKEQ. The CDR3 spans 18 residues. The V gene end was trimmed by 4 bases and the J gene end by 3 bases; junction bases not matched to a gene: 15. CDR3 DNA sequence: TGTGCCAGCAGCCTCCTAGCGGGAGACGGTGAGGGGATCTACGAGCAGTACTTC. It is translated as CASSLLAGDGEGIYEQYF.

The sample holds many counts of this clonotype. The chain recombines TRBV11-2 with TRBJ2-1; D call uncertain. The V end lost 4 bases, the J end lost 11 bases, and 15 bases lay between the germline ends. Germline CDR1 reads SGHAT; CDR2 reads FQNNGV. The CDR3 covers 13 residues. Here the CDR3 reads CASSSERLVQQFF. The CDR3 DNA follows: TGTGCCAGCAGCTCAGAGAGACTGGTCCAGCAGTTCTTC.

This clonotype was seen a few times. The gene calls are TRBV27 and TRBJ2-7; no reliable D call. Per the germline V gene, CDR1 is MNHEY and CDR2 is SMNVEV (reference sequence). The CDR3 is made up of 11 amino acids. V dropped 8 bases and J dropped 6 bases, with 11 bases sitting between them. The CDR3 nucleotides read TGTGCCAGCGGTCAGCATTTCGAGCAGTACTTC. Its protein is CASGQHFEQYF.

This clonotype was seen many times. The genes are TRBV28 and TRBJ1-3, with TRBD1 identical over 9 bases. Germline CDR1 MDHEN, CDR2 SYDVKM. CDR3 length equals 16 residues. V trimming: 5 bases; J trimming: 0 bases; junction bases outside the gene matches: 5. The CDR3 region is CASSPGTGTSGNTIYF. The CDR3, as DNA: TGTGCCAGCAGTCCGGGGACAGGGACCTCTGGAAACACCATATATTTT.

This clonotype showed up many times. The rearrangement joins TRBV12-3 or TRBV12-4 to TRBJ2-1; possible D gene TRBD2, 6 bases. The CDR3 is 15 residues long. V lost 6 bases, J lost 0 bases, and 12 bases lay in between. CDR3 nucleotide sequence: TGTGCCAGCAGCCGATTGACTAGCTCCTACAATGAGCAGTTCTTC. Its translation is CASSRLTSSYNEQFF.

The table lists this clonotype with many counts. The chain couples TRBV6-5 to TRBJ1-1; D is undetermined. The CDR3 contains 15 residues. The ends were cut back, 0 bases at V and 1 base at J, with 9 bases in the middle. The germline CDR1 and CDR2 sequences are MNHEY and SVGAGI. The CDR3 loop reads CASSYSLGTNTEAFF. CDR3 nucleotides: TGTGCCAGCAGTTACTCTCTCGGTACGAACACTGAAGCTTTCTTT.

This clonotype was seen at least ten times. This chain connects TRBV20-1 to TRBJ1-5; D is unresolved. The CDR3 has 13 amino acids. Germline V CDR1 and CDR2: DFQATT, SNEGSKA (reference sequence). Trimming left V 5 bases short and J 2 bases short, with 10 bases between. Written as DNA, the CDR3 is TGCAGTGCTTTTCAATCGGGCAATCAGCCCCAGCATTTT. Protein product: CSAFQSGNQPQHF.

This clonotype has at least ten counts. The chain combines TRBV10-2 with TRBJ2-1; D not resolved. This CDR3 is built from 12 residues. Germline V gives CDR1 WSHSY, CDR2 SAAADI. V was shortened by 1 base and J by 6 bases, with 4 bases between the two germline ends. This CDR3 is CASSEYGNEQFF. CDR3 sequence (DNA): TGCGCCAGCAGTGAGTATGGCAATGAGCAGTTCTTC.

This clonotype was counted at least ten times. The chain carries TRBV12-3 or TRBV12-4 and TRBJ2-7; 7 positions agree with TRBD2. The ends lost 6 bases at V and 3 bases at J; junction bases unmatched: 8. This CDR3 is built from 14 residues. The DNA of the CDR3 is TGTGCCAGCAGCCCAGGGAGGGGTTACTACGAGCAGTACTTC. Amino acid sequence: CASSPGRGYYEQYF.

This clonotype was observed at least ten times. The rearrangement joins TRBV6-6 to TRBJ1-5, with 8 bases fitting TRBD1. The ends lost 0 bases at V and 2 bases at J; junction bases unmatched: 0. The CDR3 sequence is 15 residues long. CDR1 is MNHNY and CDR2 is SVGAGI in the germline V gene (reference sequence). The CDR3 DNA reads as TGTGCCAGCAGTTACTCGACAGGGGGCAATCAGCCCCAGCATTTT. As protein: CASSYSTGGNQPQHF.

This clonotype was seen ten or more times. V and J are TRBV6-5 and TRBJ2-3; a weak D match, TRBD2 (5 bases). The CDR3 is 15 residues long. Deletions cut 8 bases from V and 4 bases from J, with 19 bases between. Looked up from germline, CDR1 is MNHEY and CDR2 is SVGAGI. The CDR3 loop is CASRRMRGLADTQYF. The DNA of the CDR3 is TGTGCCAGCCGACGAATGAGAGGGCTGGCAGATACGCAGTATTTT.

This clonotype has a count of ten or more. Written as DNA, the CDR3 is TGTGCCAGCAGCCAAGATGCAGCTAGCAATCAGCCCCAGCATTTT. Amino acids: CASSQDAASNQPQHF. V usage is TRBV3-1 and J usage is TRBJ1-5; the D is unclear. Between the trimmed V and J ends, which lost 0 bases and 0 bases, there was a span of 6 bases. Germline V lookup: CDR1 LGHDT, CDR2 YNNKEL (reference sequence). The CDR3 contains 15 residues.

Ten or more counts support this clonotype. The CDR3 reads CASSYGPRPVDEQYF. The CDR3, as DNA: TGTGCCAGCAGTTACGGACCTCGCCCGGTCGACGAGCAGTACTTC. The gene calls are TRBV6-2 or TRBV6-3 and TRBJ2-7; D gene unclear. Germline V gene data show CDR1 as MNHEY and CDR2 as SVGEGT. The CDR3 is 15 residues long. V was shortened by 2 bases and J by 5 bases, with 16 bases between the two germline ends.

This clonotype was found many times. The chain links TRBV5-6 to TRBJ2-7; tentatively, D is TRBD1 (5 bases). Trimming left V 4 bases short and J 0 bases short, with 14 bases between. Germline assignment: CDR1 SGHDT and CDR2 YYEEEE. There are 15 residues in the CDR3. This chain's CDR3 is CASSPRRVSSYEQYF. The CDR3 bases are TGTGCCAGCAGCCCCCGCAGGGTAAGCTCCTACGAGCAGTACTTC.

This clonotype occurred many times. This rearrangement joins TRBV12-3 or TRBV12-4 to TRBJ2-3; 12 bases agree with TRBD2. The V segment lost 4 bases and the J segment 7 bases; nucleotides outside the gene matches: 6. The CDR3 totals 15 residues. CDR3 coding DNA: TGTGCCAGCAGTTCGACTAGCGGGGGTCCTCATACGCAGTATTTT. Residues: CASSSTSGGPHTQYF.

This clonotype has at least ten counts. The chain couples TRBV20-1 to TRBJ2-5; D remains ambiguous. The V end was cut by 0 bases, the J end by 1 base, with 6 bases between. Germline V lookup: CDR1 DFQATT, CDR2 SNEGSKA (reference sequence). The CDR3 length is 13 residues. DNA of the CDR3: TGCAGTGCTAGAGAAGGTACCCAAGAGACCCAGTACTTC. This gives the protein CSAREGTQETQYF.

This clonotype was seen a handful of times. The chain is built from TRBV18 and TRBJ2-1; the D gene is possibly TRBD2 (6 bases). The germline CDR1 and CDR2 sequences are KGHSH and LQKENI. V was pared by 3 bases and J by 3 bases, with 12 bases between. The CDR3 spans 15 residues. The CDR3 nucleotides are TGTGCCAGCTCACCGGGCGGGGATTTCTACAATGAGCAGTTCTTC. Its protein is CASSPGGDFYNEQFF.

This clonotype was counted between two and nine times. This chain joins TRBV10-3 and TRBJ2-7; D is uncertain. The germline V and J ends were trimmed by 11 bases and 2 bases, with 16 bases remaining between them. Germline CDR1 and CDR2: ENHRY and SYGVKD. The CDR3 consists of 13 residues. The CDR3 protein is CASKDSGPYEQYF. The CDR3 nucleotides read TGTGCCTCAAAAGATTCTGGCCCCTACGAGCAGTACTTC.

This clonotype came up many times. J is TRBJ1-4 and V is TRBV7-9; a weak D match, TRBD1 (5 bases). This CDR3 spans 13 amino acids. V lost 8 bases, J lost 8 bases, and 15 bases lay in between. The germline gives CDR1 SEHNR, CDR2 FQNEAQ (reference sequence). CDR3 DNA sequence: TGTGCCAGCTACGAGGGGAAATACGAAAAACTGTTTTTT. It specifies CASYEGKYEKLFF.

As for this clonotype: The junction differs from germline at one of its ends, possibly a read error. The rearrangement joins TRBV2 to TRBJ2-7, with D possibly matching TRBD1 (6 bases). Germline assignment: CDR1 SNHLY and CDR2 FYNNEI. The CDR3 loop spans 13 amino acids. CDR3: CASGENRDYEQYF. DNA for the CDR3: TGTGCCAGCGGTGAAAACAGGGACTACGAGCAGTACTTC.

This clonotype was recorded at least ten times. CDR3 loop: CASSLRSSGGSNTGELFF. CDR3 nucleotides: TGTGCCAGCAGCTTAAGATCTAGCGGGGGGTCGAACACCGGGGAGCTGTTTTTT. The gene calls are TRBV7-2 and TRBJ2-2; 11 positions match TRBD2. The germline CDR1 and CDR2 sequences are SGHTA and FQGNSA. There are 18 residues in the CDR3. After removal of 2 bases from V and 0 bases from J, the junction contained 5 bases not matched to a gene.

This clonotype has a count of ten or more. This rearrangement joins TRBV5-1 to TRBJ1-1, with D possibly TRBD1 on 6 matching bases. Trimming left V 3 bases short and J 2 bases short, with 11 bases between. This CDR3 comprises 14 residues. Germline CDR1 reads SGHRS; CDR2 reads YFSETQ. The CDR3 here is CASSWGHSNTEAFF. DNA of the CDR3: TGCGCCAGCAGCTGGGGGCACAGTAACACTGAAGCTTTCTTT.

This chain links TRBV4-2 with TRBJ1-2; D remains ambiguous. Trimming cost V 4 bases and J 0 bases, with 6 bases left between them. Germline V gene sequence: CDR1 LGHNA, CDR2 YNFKEQ. The length of the CDR3 is 13 residues. The DNA of the CDR3 is TGTGCCAGCAGCCGAGAGTCTAACTATGGCTACACCTTC. Its protein is CASSRESNYGYTF.